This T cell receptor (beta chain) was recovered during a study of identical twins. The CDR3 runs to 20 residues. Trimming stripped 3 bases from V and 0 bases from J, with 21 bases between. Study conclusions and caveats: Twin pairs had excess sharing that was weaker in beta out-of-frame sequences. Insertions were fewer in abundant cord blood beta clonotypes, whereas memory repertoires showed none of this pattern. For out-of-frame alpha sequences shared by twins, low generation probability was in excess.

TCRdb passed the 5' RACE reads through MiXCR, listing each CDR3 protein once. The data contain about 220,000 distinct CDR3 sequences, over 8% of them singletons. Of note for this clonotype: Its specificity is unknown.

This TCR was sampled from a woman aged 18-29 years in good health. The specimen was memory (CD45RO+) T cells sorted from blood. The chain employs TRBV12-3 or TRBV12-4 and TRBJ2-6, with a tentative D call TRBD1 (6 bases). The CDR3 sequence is CASSFLTGGRAPSGANVLTF. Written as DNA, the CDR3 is TGTGCCAGCAGTTTTTTAACTGGGGGCAGGGCACCCTCTGGGGCCAACGTCCTGACTTTC.